This T cell receptor beta chain was recorded in a study of cytomegalovirus exposure and HLA in healthy donors. TCRdb's table, derived via immunoSEQ multiplex PCR, lists solely in-frame clones and lacks some. The sample lists fewer than 120,000 clones; approximately 89% were seen once. Unmatched junction bases numbered 3, after V lost 1 base and J lost 2 bases. CDR3 size: 15 residues. Germline-derived CDR1 and CDR2 are SGHTA and FQGNSA. Sequenced input: PBMCs. This TCR came from a woman aged 18-29 years in good health and CMV-seronegative. The chain couples TRBV7-2 to TRBJ2-3; 7 bases line up with TRBD1. The CDR3 sequence: CASSLGGQTTDTQYF. DNA for the CDR3: TGTGCCAGCAGCTTAGGGGGACAGACCACAGATACGCAGTATTTT. Based on the CDR3 plus reference TRBV7-2 and TRBJ2-3, the full variable domain is GAGVSQSPSNKVTEKGKDVELRCDPISGHTALYWYRQSLGQGLEFLIYFQGNSAPDKSGLPSDRFSAERTGGSVSTLTIQRTQQEDSAVYLCASSLGGQTTDTQYFGPGTRLTVL.